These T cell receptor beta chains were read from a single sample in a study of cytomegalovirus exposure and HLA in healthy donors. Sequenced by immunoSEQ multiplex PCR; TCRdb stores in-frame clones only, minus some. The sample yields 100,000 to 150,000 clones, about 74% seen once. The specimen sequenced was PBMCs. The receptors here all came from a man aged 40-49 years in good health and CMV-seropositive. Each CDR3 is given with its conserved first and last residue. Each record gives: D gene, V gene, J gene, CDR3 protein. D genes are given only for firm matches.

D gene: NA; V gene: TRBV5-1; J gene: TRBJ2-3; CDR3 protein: CASTREADTQYF
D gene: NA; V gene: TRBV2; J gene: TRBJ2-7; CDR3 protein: CASSVAGALSYEQYF
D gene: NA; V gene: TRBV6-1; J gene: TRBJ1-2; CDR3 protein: CASSESGLGYTF
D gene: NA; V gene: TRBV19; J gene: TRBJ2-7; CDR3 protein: CASSIARLEGLNEQYF
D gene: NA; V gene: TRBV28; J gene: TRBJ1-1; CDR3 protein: CASSLALTEAFF
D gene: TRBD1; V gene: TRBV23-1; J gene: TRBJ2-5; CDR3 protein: CASSQLTGAFQETQYF
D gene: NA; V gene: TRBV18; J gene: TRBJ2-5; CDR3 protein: CASSAQLGALETQYF
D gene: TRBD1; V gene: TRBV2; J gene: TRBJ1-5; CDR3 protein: CASSDGTGGNQPQHF
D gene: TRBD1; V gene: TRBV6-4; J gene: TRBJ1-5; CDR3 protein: CASSAVGQGGQPQHF
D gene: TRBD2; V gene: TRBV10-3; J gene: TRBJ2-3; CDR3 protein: CAISGGLAPRTDTQYF
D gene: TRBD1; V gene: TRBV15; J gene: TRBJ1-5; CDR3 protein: CATSKRDRGDYSNQPQHF
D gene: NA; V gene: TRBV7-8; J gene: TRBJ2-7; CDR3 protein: CASSLAEGVGQYF
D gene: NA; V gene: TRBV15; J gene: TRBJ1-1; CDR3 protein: CATSMSRGGTEAFF
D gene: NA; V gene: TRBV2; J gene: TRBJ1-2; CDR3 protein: CASTLGPGRGGMDGYTF
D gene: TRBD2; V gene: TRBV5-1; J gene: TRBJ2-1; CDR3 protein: CASSLGVTSGFRNEQFF
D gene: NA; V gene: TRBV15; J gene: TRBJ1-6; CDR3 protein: CATSRGPGRDNSPLHF
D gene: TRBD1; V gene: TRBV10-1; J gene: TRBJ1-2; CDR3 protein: CASSEGTGDGYTF
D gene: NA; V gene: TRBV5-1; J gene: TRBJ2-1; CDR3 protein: CASSLGAANEQFF
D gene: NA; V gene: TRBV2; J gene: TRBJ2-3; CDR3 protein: CASSQTGDTQYF
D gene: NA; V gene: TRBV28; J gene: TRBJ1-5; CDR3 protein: CASSFGVPQHF
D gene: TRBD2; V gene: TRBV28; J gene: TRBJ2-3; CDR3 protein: CASSADGLAGGADTQYF
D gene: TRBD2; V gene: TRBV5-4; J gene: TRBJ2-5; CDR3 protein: CASSLGTSGGSGETQYF
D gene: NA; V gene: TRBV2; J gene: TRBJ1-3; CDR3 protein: CASSDRRGAGNTIYF
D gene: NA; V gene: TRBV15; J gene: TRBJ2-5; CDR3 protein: CATSKEAGAGETQYF
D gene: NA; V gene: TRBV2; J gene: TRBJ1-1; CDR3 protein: CASSPGTPNTEAFF
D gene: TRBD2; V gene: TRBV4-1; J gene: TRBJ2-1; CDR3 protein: CASSQRTSGSGNEQFF
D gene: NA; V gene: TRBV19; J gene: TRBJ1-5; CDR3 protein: CASSISREGNQPQHF
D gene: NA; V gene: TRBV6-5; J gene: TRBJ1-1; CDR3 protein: CASSYFRASLNTEAFF
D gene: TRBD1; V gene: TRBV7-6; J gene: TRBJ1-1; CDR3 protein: CATRSGAGGSNTEAFF
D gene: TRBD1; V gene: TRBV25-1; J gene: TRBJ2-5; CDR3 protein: CASSGRDRAQETQYF
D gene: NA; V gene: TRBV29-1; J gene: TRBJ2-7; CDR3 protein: CSVHREGYEQYF
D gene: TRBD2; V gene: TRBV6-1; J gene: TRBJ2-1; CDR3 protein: CASSEAPSGGAYNEQFF
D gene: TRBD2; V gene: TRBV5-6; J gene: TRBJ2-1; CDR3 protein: CASSLVAGGPSSHNEQFF